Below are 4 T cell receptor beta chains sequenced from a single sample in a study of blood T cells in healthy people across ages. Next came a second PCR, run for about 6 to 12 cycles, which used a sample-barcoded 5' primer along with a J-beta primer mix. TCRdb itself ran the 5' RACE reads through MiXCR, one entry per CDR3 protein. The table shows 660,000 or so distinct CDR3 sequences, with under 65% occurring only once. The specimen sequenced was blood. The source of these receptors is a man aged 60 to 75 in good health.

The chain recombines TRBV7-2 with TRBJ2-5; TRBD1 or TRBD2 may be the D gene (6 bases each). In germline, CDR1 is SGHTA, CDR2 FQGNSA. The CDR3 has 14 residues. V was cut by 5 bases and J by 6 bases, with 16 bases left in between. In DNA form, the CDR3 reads TGTGCCAGCAGCCCTCTGGGGGGCGAGAAGACCCAGTACTTC. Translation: CASSPLGGEKTQYF.

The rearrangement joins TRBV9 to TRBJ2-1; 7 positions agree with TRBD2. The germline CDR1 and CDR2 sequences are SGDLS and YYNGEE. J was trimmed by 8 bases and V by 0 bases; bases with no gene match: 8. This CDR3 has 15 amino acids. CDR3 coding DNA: TGTGCCAGCAGCGTAGGGGTAGCGGGTTGGGATGAGCAGTTCTTC. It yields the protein CASSVGVAGWDEQFF.

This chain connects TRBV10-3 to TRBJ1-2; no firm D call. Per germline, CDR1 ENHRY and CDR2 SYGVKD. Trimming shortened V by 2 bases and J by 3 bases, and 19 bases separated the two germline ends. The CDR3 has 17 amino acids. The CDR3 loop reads CAISERASTAAYYGYTF. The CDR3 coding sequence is TGTGCCATCAGTGAGAGGGCAAGCACGGCGGCATACTATGGCTACACCTTC.

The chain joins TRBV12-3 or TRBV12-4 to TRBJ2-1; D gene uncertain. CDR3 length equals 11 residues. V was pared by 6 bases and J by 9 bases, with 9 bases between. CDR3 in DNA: TGTGCCAGCAGCCCCGCAAGTGAGCAGTTCTTC. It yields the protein CASSPASEQFF.